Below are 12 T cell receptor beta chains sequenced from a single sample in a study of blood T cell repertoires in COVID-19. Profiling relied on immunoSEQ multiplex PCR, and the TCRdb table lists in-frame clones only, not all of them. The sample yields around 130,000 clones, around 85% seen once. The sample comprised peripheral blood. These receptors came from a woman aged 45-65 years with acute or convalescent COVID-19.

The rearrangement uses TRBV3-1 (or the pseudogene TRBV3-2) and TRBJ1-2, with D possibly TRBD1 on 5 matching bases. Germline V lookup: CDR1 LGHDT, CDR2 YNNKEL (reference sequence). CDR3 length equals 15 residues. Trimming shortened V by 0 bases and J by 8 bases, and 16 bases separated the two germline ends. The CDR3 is CASSQDGAPRKGYTF. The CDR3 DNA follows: TGTGCCAGCAGCCAAGATGGGGCCCCACGGAAGGGCTACACCTTC.

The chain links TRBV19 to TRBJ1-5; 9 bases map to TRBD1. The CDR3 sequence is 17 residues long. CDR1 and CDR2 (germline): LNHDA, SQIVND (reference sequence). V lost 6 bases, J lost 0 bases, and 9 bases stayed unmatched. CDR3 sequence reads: CASRQGQGIYSNQPQHF. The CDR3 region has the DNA TGTGCCAGTAGACAGGGACAGGGAATTTATAGCAATCAGCCCCAGCATTTT.

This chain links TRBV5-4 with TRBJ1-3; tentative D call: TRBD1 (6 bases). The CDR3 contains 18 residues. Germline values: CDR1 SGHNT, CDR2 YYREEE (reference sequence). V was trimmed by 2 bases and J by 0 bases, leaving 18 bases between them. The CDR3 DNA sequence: TGTGCCAGCAGCTTTCCACAGGGATCTACGCTCTCTGGAAACACCATATATTTT. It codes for CASSFPQGSTLSGNTIYF.

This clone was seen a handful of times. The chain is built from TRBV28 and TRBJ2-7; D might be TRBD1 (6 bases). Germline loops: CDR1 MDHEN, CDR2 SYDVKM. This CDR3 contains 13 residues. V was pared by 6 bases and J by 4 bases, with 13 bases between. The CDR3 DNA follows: TGTGCCAGCAGCCTTACAGGGCGGTACGAGCAGTACTTC. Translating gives CASSLTGRYEQYF. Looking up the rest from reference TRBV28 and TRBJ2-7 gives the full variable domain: DVKVTQSSRYLVKRTGEKVFLECVQDMDHENMFWYRQDPGLGLRLIYFSYDVKMKEKGDIPEGYSVSREKKERFSLILESASTNQTSMYLCASSLTGRYEQYFGPGTRLTVT.

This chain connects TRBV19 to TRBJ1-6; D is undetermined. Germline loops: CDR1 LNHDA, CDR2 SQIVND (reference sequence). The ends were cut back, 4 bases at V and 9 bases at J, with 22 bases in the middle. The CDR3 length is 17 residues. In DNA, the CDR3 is TGTGCCAGTAGTACCGCAATATTCGGGGAATCCGGTTCACCCCTCCACTTT. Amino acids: CASSTAIFGESGSPLHF.

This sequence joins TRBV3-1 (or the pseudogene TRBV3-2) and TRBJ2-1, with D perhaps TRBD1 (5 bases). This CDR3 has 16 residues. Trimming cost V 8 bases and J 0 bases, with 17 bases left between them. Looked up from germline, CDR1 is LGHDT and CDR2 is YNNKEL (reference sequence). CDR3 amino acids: CASEGRGRTSYNEQFF. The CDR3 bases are TGTGCCAGCGAAGGAAGGGGCAGGACCTCCTACAATGAGCAGTTCTTC.

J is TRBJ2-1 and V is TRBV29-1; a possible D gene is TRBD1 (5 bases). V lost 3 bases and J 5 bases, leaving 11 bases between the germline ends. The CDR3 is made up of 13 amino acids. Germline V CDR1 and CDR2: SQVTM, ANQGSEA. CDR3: CSVDPQGHNEQFF. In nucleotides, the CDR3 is TGCAGCGTTGACCCCCAGGGCCACAATGAGCAGTTCTTC.

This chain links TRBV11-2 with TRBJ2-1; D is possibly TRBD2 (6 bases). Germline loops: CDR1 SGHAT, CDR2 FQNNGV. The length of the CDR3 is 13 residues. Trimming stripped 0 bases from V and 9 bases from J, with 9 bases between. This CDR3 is CASSLERRGEQFF. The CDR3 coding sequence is TGTGCCAGCAGCTTAGAGCGGCGGGGTGAGCAGTTCTTC.

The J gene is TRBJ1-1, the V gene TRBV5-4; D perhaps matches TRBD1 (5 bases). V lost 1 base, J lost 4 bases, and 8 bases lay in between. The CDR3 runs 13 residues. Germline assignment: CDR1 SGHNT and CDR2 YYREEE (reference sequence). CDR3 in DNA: TGTGCCAGCAGCTTGTTGGGGGGCACTGAAGCTTTCTTT. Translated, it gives CASSLLGGTEAFF.

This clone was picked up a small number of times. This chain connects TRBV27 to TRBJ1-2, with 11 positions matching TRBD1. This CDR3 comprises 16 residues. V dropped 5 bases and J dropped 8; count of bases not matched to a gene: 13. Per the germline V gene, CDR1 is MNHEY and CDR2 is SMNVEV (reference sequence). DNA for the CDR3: TGTGCCAGCAGTCCCCCGGGACAGGGGGGTCCACGGGGCTACACCTTC. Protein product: CASSPPGQGGPRGYTF.

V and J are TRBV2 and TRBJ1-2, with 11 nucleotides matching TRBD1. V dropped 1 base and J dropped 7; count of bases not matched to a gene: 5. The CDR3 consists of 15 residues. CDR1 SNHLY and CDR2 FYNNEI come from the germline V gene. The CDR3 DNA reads TGTGCCAGCAGTGAAGGGGGACAGGGGGGCGGTGGCTACACCTTC. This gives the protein CASSEGGQGGGGYTF.

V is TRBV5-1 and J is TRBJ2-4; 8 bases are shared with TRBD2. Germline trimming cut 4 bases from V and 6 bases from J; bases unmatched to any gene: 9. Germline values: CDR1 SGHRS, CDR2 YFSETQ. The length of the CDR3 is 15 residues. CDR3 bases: TGCGCCAGCAGCCCCCCCGCTGCGGGGGGAAACATTCAGTACTTC. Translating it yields CASSPPAAGGNIQYF.